The clone carrying this T cell receptor beta chain was seen at least ten times. The antigen remains unidentified. Preparation of the TCRbeta library was carried out with unique molecular identifiers. TCRdb itself ran the PCR reads through MiXCR, one entry per CDR3 protein. In the table there are over 150,000 distinct CDR3 sequences, 6.6% of which are singletons. The data stem from a study of T-cell reconstitution after alpha-beta-depleted transplantation in children. Study outcomes and limitations: Reportedly, alpha-beta T cells present about two months post-transplant originated from several hundred expanded clones of graft origin. Some patients' high day-60 TCRbeta diversity was traced to surviving recipient T cells and thymic progenitors.

CDR3 length: 15 amino acids. Germline V CDR1 and CDR2: MDHEN, SYDVKM. Losses at the gene ends were 3 bases for V and 5 bases for J; bases not matched to a gene: 6. The clonotype originates from a boy between 2 and 15 years old with acute lymphoblastic leukemia, due to receive a stem cell transplant. V usage is TRBV28 and J usage is TRBJ2-1, with 8 bases aligning to TRBD1. This sample comprised PBMCs, obtained before TCRalphabeta/CD19-depleted stem cell transplant. CDR3 nucleotide sequence: TGTGCCAGCAGTTTGGGCAGGGGGCTCCACAATGAGCAGTTCTTC. It specifies CASSLGRGLHNEQFF.